This T cell receptor (beta chain) comes out of a study of T cells expressing NK-cell markers. Looking at the study overall: Seven of the eight sequenced donors were HCMV-seropositive; one was seronegative.

TCRdb reprocessed the 5' RACE reads, keeping one entry per CDR3 protein, no DNA. The ten top clones account for around 4.9%, within a sample of 300,000 to 450,000 distinct CDR3 sequences. The length of the CDR3 is 17 residues. Germline V gene sequence: CDR1 SEHNR, CDR2 FQNEAQ (reference sequence). Material for sequencing was blood T cells: a sorted CD56 or NKG2C T cell subset, CD4+ or CD8+ T cells, or bulk PBMC T cells (not recorded which). The sequence derives from a man aged 18-70 years in good health. V and J are TRBV7-9 and TRBJ1-1; the D gene TCRdb calls, TRBD1, cannot be checked with no DNA. CDR3 protein: CASRHPFQRDLSTEAFF.